The 8 T cell receptor beta chains listed next were all sequenced from one sample in a study of shared clonotypes between healthy human individuals. TCRdb keeps only in-frame clones here, not all; method: immunoSEQ multiplex PCR. In the table there are around 1.5 million clones, 98% of which are singletons. The specimen sequenced was naive CD4+ T cells sorted from blood. Subset in this sample: CD45RA+ positively selected. The source of these receptors is a young man in good health.

This clone was seen only once. The sample has other DNA sequences that encode this CDR3 too. V is TRBV5-5 and J is TRBJ2-2, with D perhaps matching TRBD1 (6 bases). Germline V gene data show CDR1 as SGHKS and CDR2 as YYEKEE (reference sequence). The V end was cut by 2 bases, the J end by 5 bases, with 7 bases between. This CDR3 has 13 amino acids. CDR3 amino acids: CASSLQGTGELFF. Here the CDR3 DNA reads TGTGCCAGCAGCTTACAGGGAACCGGGGAGCTGTTTTTT. Complete variable domain (other parts from reference TRBV5-5 and TRBJ2-2): DAGVTQSPTHLIKTRGQQVTLRCSPISGHKSVSWYQQVLGQGPQFIFQYYEKEERGRGNFPDRFSARQFPNYSSELNVNALLLGDSALYLCASSLQGTGELFFGEGSRLTVL.

V and J are TRBV5-1 and TRBJ2-6; TRBD1 or TRBD2 may be the D gene (5 bases each). CDR1 and CDR2 (germline): SGHRS, YFSETQ. The CDR3 runs 15 residues. Between the trimmed V and J ends, which lost 6 bases and 4 bases, there was a span of 14 bases. This CDR3 reads CASTRGEAGANVLTF. CDR3 DNA: TGCGCCAGCACCCGAGGGGAAGCAGGGGCCAACGTCCTGACTTTC.

This rearrangement joins TRBV11-2 to TRBJ2-3; D gene uncertain. Trimming left V 5 bases short and J 6 bases short, with 9 bases between. The CDR3 sequence is 12 residues long. From germline, CDR1 is SGHAT and CDR2 FQNNGV. DNA for the CDR3: TGTGCCAGCAGCCCCCCACTGGATACGCAGTATTTT. This gives the protein CASSPPLDTQYF. Complete variable domain (other parts from reference TRBV11-2 and TRBJ2-3): EAGVAQSPRYKIIEKRQSVAFWCNPISGHATLYWYQQILGQGPKLLIQFQNNGVVDDSQLPKDRFSAERLKGVDSTLKIQPAKLEDSAVYLCASSPPLDTQYFGPGTRLTVL.

Comments on this clone: In the same sample, other DNA sequences code for this CDR3. The CDR3 here is CASRGGNEQFF. The CDR3 nucleotides are TGTGCCAGCAGGGGGGGGAATGAGCAGTTCTTC. The chain recombines TRBV2 with TRBJ2-1, with 7 bases aligning to TRBD2. J gave up 7 bases and V 6 bases, and 0 bases lay outside the gene matches. The germline V gene has CDR1 SNHLY and CDR2 FYNNEI. The CDR3 consists of 11 residues.

CDR3: CASSSSIRSLVAYEQYF. The CDR3 DNA reads as TGTGCCAGCAGTTCTTCAATTCGGTCCCTCGTGGCCTACGAGCAGTACTTC. J is TRBJ2-7 and V is TRBV27, with D unresolved. This CDR3 comprises 17 residues. Trimming shortened V by 4 bases and J by 2 bases, and 21 bases separated the two germline ends. The germline V gene has CDR1 MNHEY and CDR2 SMNVEV (reference sequence).

The gene calls are TRBV18 and TRBJ1-5, with 7 bases identical to TRBD1. After removal of 5 bases from V and 0 bases from J, the junction contained 10 bases not matched to a gene. Germline values: CDR1 KGHSH, CDR2 LQKENI. This CDR3 has 17 amino acids. The CDR3 DNA follows: TGTGCCAGCTCAAACGACAGGGCAGTGTATAGCAATCAGCCCCAGCATTTT. Amino acids: CASSNDRAVYSNQPQHF.

The chain is built from TRBV9 and TRBJ1-5; TRBD1 matches at 9 bases. Germline V lookup: CDR1 SGDLS, CDR2 YYNGEE. This CDR3 spans 15 amino acids. The V gene end was trimmed by 5 bases and the J gene end by 3 bases; junction bases not matched to a gene: 6. CDR3 region: CASSPTGGNNQPQHF. CDR3 DNA: TGTGCCAGCAGTCCGACAGGGGGTAACAATCAGCCCCAGCATTTT. Together with reference TRBV9 and TRBJ1-5, the CDR3 gives the full variable domain: DSGVTQTPKHLITATGQRVTLRCSPRSGDLSVYWYQQSLDQGLQFLIQYYNGEERAKGNILERFSAQQFPDLHSELNLSSLELGDSALYFCASSPTGGNNQPQHFGDGTRLSIL.

The chain has TRBV7-9 and TRBJ2-5, with TRBD2 identical over 8 bases. The CDR3 spans 16 residues. V shed 1 base, J shed 4 bases, and the junction held 8 bases outside the gene matches. Germline CDR1 reads SEHNR; CDR2 reads FQNEAQ (reference sequence). CDR3 sequence: CASSLVPAGVRETQYF. CDR3 nucleotides: TGTGCCAGCAGCTTAGTTCCAGCGGGAGTGAGAGAGACCCAGTACTTC.